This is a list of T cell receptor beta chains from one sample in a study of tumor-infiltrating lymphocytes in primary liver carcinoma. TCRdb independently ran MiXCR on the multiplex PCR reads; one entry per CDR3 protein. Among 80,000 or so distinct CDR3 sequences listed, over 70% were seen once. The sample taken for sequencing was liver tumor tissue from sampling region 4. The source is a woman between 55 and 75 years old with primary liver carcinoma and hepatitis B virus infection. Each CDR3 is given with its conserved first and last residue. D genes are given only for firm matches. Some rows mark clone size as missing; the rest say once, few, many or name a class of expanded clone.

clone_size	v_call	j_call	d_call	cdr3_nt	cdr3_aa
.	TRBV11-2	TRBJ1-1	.	TGTGCCAGCACCCTGACCGCCGGGGGTATGACTGAAGCTTCCTTT	CASTLTAGGMTEASF
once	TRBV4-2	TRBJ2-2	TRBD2	TGTACCAGCAGCCAAGAGGGAGGACTAGCGGACGCCGGGGAGCTGTTTTTT	CTSSQEGGLADAGELFF
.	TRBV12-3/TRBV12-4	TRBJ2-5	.	TGTGCCAGCAGTTTTCGGGCTAACGGGATGGGTTCCCAAGAGACCCAGTACTTC	CASSFRANGMGSQETQYF
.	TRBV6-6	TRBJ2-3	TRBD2	TGTGCCAGCAGTTCCAAAGGACTAGCGGCAGTGGGTATACAGTATTTT	CASSSKGLAAVGIQYF
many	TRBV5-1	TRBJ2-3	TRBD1	TGCGCCAGCAGTTCGGGACAGAGCACAGATACGCAGTATTTT	CASSSGQSTDTQYF
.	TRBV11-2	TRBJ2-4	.	TGTATCAGCAGCAAGGCCGACCCCGGGATTCCCAAAAACATTCAGTACTTC	CISSKADPGIPKNIQYF
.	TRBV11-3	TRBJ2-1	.	TGTGCCAGCAGTGCCGGGGGCTACAATGAGCGATCCTTC	CASSAGGYNERSF
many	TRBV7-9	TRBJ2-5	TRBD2	TGTGCCAGCAGCTTATGGGAGGGGACCCAGTACTTC	CASSLWEGTQYF
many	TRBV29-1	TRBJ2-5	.	TGCAGCGTTGCGACTCCCGGGGAGACCCAGTACTTC	CSVATPGETQYF
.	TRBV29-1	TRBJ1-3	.	TGTAGCGTCGAGACCTCGACCTCTGAAAACACCATATATTTT	CSVETSTSENTIYF
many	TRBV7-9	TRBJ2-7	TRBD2	TGTGCCAGCAGCTCCCAGCGGGACGGGGAGCAGTACTTC	CASSSQRDGEQYF
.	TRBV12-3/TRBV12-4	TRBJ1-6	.	TGTGCCAGCGGCGAGCGCGATAATTCACCCCACCACTTT	CASGERDNSPHHF
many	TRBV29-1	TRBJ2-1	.	TGCAGCGGGGCGGCTAGCAATGAGCAGTTCTTC	CSGAASNEQFF
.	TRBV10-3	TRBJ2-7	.	TGTGACATCACCCAATTACACGGTGGGGAGCAGTACTTC	CDITQLHGGEQYF
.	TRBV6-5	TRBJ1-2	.	TGTGCCAGTAGTTACTTCCAGGTGGATGGTTACACCTTC	CASSYFQVDGYTF
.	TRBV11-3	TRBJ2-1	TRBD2	TGTGCCAGCGGCTTAGGAATTAGCGGGAAGCCTGAGCAGTTCTTC	CASGLGISGKPEQFF
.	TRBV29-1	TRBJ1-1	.	TGCAGCGTTTGTAACGGACGCACTGAAGCTTTCTTT	CSVCNGRTEAFF
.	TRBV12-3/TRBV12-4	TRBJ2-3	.	TGTGCCAGGAGTTTAGGAGTCTCCCCACGGGTTGATACGCAGTATTTC	CARSLGVSPRVDTQYF
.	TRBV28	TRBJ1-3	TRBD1	TGTGCCAGCAGTGACGTGTCCGGGACAGGGGGAAACACCATATATTTT	CASSDVSGTGGNTIYF
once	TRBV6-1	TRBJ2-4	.	TGTGCCAGCAGCCCTCTACTATCATCCCGGGGCATTCAGTACTTC	CASSPLLSSRGIQYF
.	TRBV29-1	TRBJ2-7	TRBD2	TGCAGTGTGACGGGGACTAGGGTCGACGAGCAGTACTTC	CSVTGTRVDEQYF
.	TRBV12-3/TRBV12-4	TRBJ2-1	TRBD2	TGTGCAGACAGAGACGAGCGGGAGGCCCCCAATGACCAGTTCTTC	CADRDEREAPNDQFF
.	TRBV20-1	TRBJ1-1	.	TGTAGTGCTAAGAGGCAGGCTGTGAACACTGAAGCTTTCTTT	CSAKRQAVNTEAFF
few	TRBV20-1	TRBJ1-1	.	TGCAGTGCTTTTACCGGGTCGGCGGGCACTGAAGCTTTCTTT	CSAFTGSAGTEAFF